A single sample is the source of the 25 T cell receptor beta chains below, sequenced in a study of T cells in Graves' hyperthyroidism and ophthalmopathy. TCR beta CDR3 region amplification was performed from RNA transcripts. HTBI primers drove first-round RT-PCR of the TCR CDR3. One entry per CDR3 protein results from TCRdb running MiXCR on the multiplex PCR reads. The sample carries hundreds of thousands of distinct CDR3 sequences, 35% to 40% recorded once. The sequencing input was blood. The receptor source for this set is a man aged 18 to 30 with Graves' hyperthyroidism.

The chain uses TRBV19 and TRBJ1-6, with TRBD1 matching 7 bases. The CDR3 spans 15 residues. Germline assignment: CDR1 LNHDA and CDR2 SQIVND (reference sequence). The J segment lost 6 bases and the V segment lost 9 bases, leaving 11 bases of the junction unmatched. The CDR3 DNA reads TGTGCCAGCAGTCCCCCCGGGACAGTTAATTCACCCCTCCACTTT. It yields the protein CASSPPGTVNSPLHF.

This clonotype was recorded a few times. J is TRBJ1-1 and V is TRBV20-1; D gene unclear. The CDR3 has 12 amino acids. The V end was cut by 3 bases, the J end by 0 bases, with 5 bases between. Germline V gene data show CDR1 as DFQATT and CDR2 as SNEGSKA (reference sequence). CDR3 sequence: CSASAVNTEAFF. The CDR3 DNA follows: TGCAGTGCTAGTGCTGTGAACACTGAAGCTTTCTTT.

The chain recombines TRBV12-3 or TRBV12-4 with TRBJ2-6, with a weak D call TRBD2 (6 bases). The CDR3 has 13 amino acids. Trimming took off 3 bases at V and 10 bases at J, with 10 bases between the two ends. CDR3 region: CASSLGGRNVLTF. CDR3 sequence (DNA): TGTGCCAGCAGTTTGGGAGGACGGAACGTCCTGACTTTC.

This clonotype came up many times. This chain links TRBV12-3 or TRBV12-4 with TRBJ1-1; 9 nucleotides align to TRBD1. With 10 bases clipped from V and 8 bases from J, the junction kept 2 bases outside the gene matches. This CDR3 contains 10 residues. The CDR3 loop reads CATQGAEAFF. In nucleotides, the CDR3 is TGTGCCACACAGGGGGCGGAAGCTTTCTTT.

J is TRBJ1-4 and V is TRBV4-1; D might be TRBD1 (5 bases). Trimming pared 1 base from V and 5 bases from J, leaving 8 bases between. CDR3 length: 14 amino acids. The V gene's germline CDR1 is MGHRA and CDR2 YSYEKL. The CDR3 sequence is CASSQAGGNEKLFF. The CDR3 DNA sequence: TGCGCCAGCAGCCAAGCCGGGGGAAATGAAAAACTGTTTTTT.

This clonotype was seen many times. The rearrangement uses TRBV7-2 and TRBJ2-7; no definite D call. The V gene's germline CDR1 is SGHTA and CDR2 FQGNSA. The V gene lost 5 bases and the J gene lost 2 bases, with 10 bases spanning the gap. The CDR3 has 13 amino acids. CDR3 sequence reads: CASSRADTYEQYF. CDR3 nucleotide sequence: TGTGCCAGCAGCCGGGCGGATACCTACGAGCAGTACTTC.

This clonotype turned up a few times. At one end the junction does not follow the germline gene, possibly because of a read error. The rearrangement uses TRBV4-1 and TRBJ1-5, with D uncertain. The CDR3 runs to 16 residues. Germline loops: CDR1 MGHRA, CDR2 YSYEKL. This chain's CDR3 is CASSQTTGYSNQPQHF. In DNA, the CDR3 is TGTGCCAGCAGCCAAACTACGGGATATAGCAATCAGCCCCAGCATTTT.

This clonotype was observed a handful of times. The genes are TRBV6-6 and TRBJ2-7; TRBD2 might be the D (5 bases). The CDR3 loop spans 13 amino acids. Trimming took off 5 bases at V and 2 bases at J, with 10 bases between the two ends. Per germline, CDR1 MNHNY and CDR2 SVGAGI (reference sequence). The CDR3 DNA sequence: TGTGCCAGCAGTGAGGAGGCCCCCTACGAGCAGTACTTC. It yields the protein CASSEEAPYEQYF.

The table lists this clonotype with a count of one. This chain connects TRBV6-5 to TRBJ2-2, with TRBD1 matching 11 bases. J gave up 11 bases and V 6 bases, and 5 bases lay outside the gene matches. The CDR3 totals 13 residues. Looked up from germline, CDR1 is MNHEY and CDR2 is SVGAGI. The CDR3 DNA sequence: TGTGCCAGCAGCCGGACAGGGGGCGGTGAGCTGTTTTTT. Protein: CASSRTGGGELFF.

V and J are TRBV20-1 and TRBJ2-7; D might be TRBD2 (6 bases). This CDR3 comprises 14 residues. CDR1 is DFQATT, CDR2 SNEGSKA, per germline (reference sequence). The V gene lost 4 bases and the J gene lost 6 bases, with 19 bases spanning the gap. The CDR3 DNA reads as TGCAGTGCTAAGGCGATCCGGGAGACTAGCGAGCAGTACTTC. It is translated as CSAKAIRETSEQYF.

The chain is built from TRBV29-1 and TRBJ1-1, with 7 bases lining up with TRBD1. Germline V lookup: CDR1 SQVTM, CDR2 ANQGSEA. The CDR3 is made up of 13 amino acids. J lost 1 base, V lost 6 bases, and 5 bases had no gene match. CDR3 in DNA: TGCAGCGTGAAGACAGGGAGGAACACTGAAGCTTTCTTT. Translated: CSVKTGRNTEAFF.

This clonotype was counted only a few times. The rearrangement links TRBV15 to TRBJ2-3; D is unresolved. V lost 5 bases, J lost 3 bases, and 9 bases lay in between. The CDR3 consists of 13 residues. CDR1 LNHNV and CDR2 YYDKDF come from the germline V gene (reference sequence). The CDR3 sequence is CATSPRKTDTQYF. The CDR3 nucleotides read TGTGCCACCAGCCCCCGCAAGACAGATACGCAGTATTTT.

This chain links TRBV6-5 with TRBJ2-7; 7 bases agree with TRBD1. Trimming took 2 bases from V and 2 from J; bases not matched to a gene: 3. Germline assignment: CDR1 MNHEY and CDR2 SVGAGI. The CDR3 extends over 14 amino acids. The CDR3 loop is CASSYDGTAYEQYF. As DNA, the CDR3 is TGTGCCAGCAGTTACGACGGGACAGCCTACGAGCAGTACTTC.

In this sample, this clonotype turned up many times. The rearrangement uses TRBV12-3 or TRBV12-4 and TRBJ1-1, with TRBD1 matching over 7 bases. V shed 4 bases, J shed 11 bases, and the junction held 10 bases outside the gene matches. The CDR3 covers 13 residues. The CDR3 spells CASSSQDRVYAFF. CDR3 nucleotide sequence: TGTGCCAGCAGTTCCCAAGACAGGGTGTATGCTTTCTTT.

This clonotype was picked up a small number of times. The rearrangement joins TRBV5-6 to TRBJ1-2; D is ambiguous. With 4 bases removed from V and 8 bases from J, the gap between germline ends came to 15 bases. This CDR3 has 13 amino acids. The germline gives CDR1 SGHDT, CDR2 YYEEEE. The CDR3 bases are TGTGCCAGCAGCCCCGTTCGGCGATGGGGCTACACCTTC. The encoded protein is CASSPVRRWGYTF.

This clonotype was detected many times. V and J are TRBV20-1 and TRBJ1-5, with 8 bases matching TRBD1. This CDR3 comprises 17 residues. Germline V gene lookup returns CDR1 DFQATT and CDR2 SNEGSKA (reference sequence). J lost 2 bases, V lost 5 bases, and 14 bases had no gene match. The CDR3 is CSAPGTGSLGGNQPQHF. CDR3 DNA: TGCAGTGCTCCCGGGACAGGCTCCCTTGGGGGCAATCAGCCCCAGCATTTT.

The chain combines TRBV6-2 or TRBV6-3 with TRBJ1-5; TRBD1 matches at 10 bases. V lost 8 bases, J lost 5 bases, and 6 bases stayed unmatched. Looked up from germline, CDR1 is MNHEY and CDR2 is SVGEGT. The CDR3 extends over 14 amino acids. CDR3 residues: CASGGQGIYQPQHF. DNA for the CDR3: TGTGCCAGCGGGGGACAGGGGATATATCAGCCCCAGCATTTT.

Of note for this clonotype: Being one base from a much bigger clone, this may be a read error. The gene calls are TRBV7-2 and TRBJ1-1, with 7 bases aligning to TRBD1. This CDR3 is built from 15 residues. Trimming took 1 base from V and 1 from J; bases not matched to a gene: 3. The V gene's germline CDR1 is SGHTA and CDR2 FQGNSA. The CDR3 here is CASSLEGQPNTEAFF. Here the CDR3 DNA reads TGTGCCAGCAGCTTAGAGGGACAGCCGAACACTGAAGCTTTCTTT.

The chain recombines TRBV19 with TRBJ1-2; 9 nucleotides align to TRBD1. J gave up 4 bases and V 5 bases, and 8 bases lay outside the gene matches. CDR3 length: 15 residues. Germline V CDR1 and CDR2: LNHDA, SQIVND (reference sequence). In DNA form, the CDR3 reads TGTGCCAGTAGTCTTACCGGGACAGGGAGCTATGGCTACACCTTC. The encoded protein is CASSLTGTGSYGYTF.

This clonotype has only one observation. The chain combines TRBV15 with TRBJ1-2, with TRBD1 identical over 7 bases. The ends lost 6 bases at V and 3 bases at J; junction bases unmatched: 7. Germline CDR1 reads LNHNV; CDR2 reads YYDKDF (reference sequence). The CDR3 is made up of 14 amino acids. DNA for the CDR3: TGTGCCACCAGGAGGGACAGCCACGACTATGGCTACACCTTC. This sequence encodes CATRRDSHDYGYTF.

This clonotype was seen many times. The CDR3 loop reads CASTQFSSGANVLTF. The DNA of the CDR3 is TGTGCCAGCACCCAATTTAGCTCTGGGGCCAACGTCCTGACTTTC. The chain combines TRBV7-9 with TRBJ2-6; D not resolved. CDR1 and CDR2 (germline): SEHNR, FQNEAQ (reference sequence). V was pared by 7 bases and J by 0 bases, with 10 bases between. This CDR3 is 15 amino acids long.

This chain joins TRBV20-1 and TRBJ2-6; D uncertain. Germline V gene sequence: CDR1 DFQATT, CDR2 SNEGSKA (reference sequence). The CDR3 is 12 amino acids. With 6 bases removed from V and 2 bases from J, the gap between germline ends came to 5 bases. As DNA, the CDR3 is TGCAGTGCCCATGCTGGGGCCAACGTCCTGACTTTC. Amino acid sequence: CSAHAGANVLTF.

The chain uses TRBV7-9 and TRBJ1-1, with a possible D match to TRBD1 (5 bases). V lost 6 bases, J lost 0 bases, and 17 bases lay in between. From germline, CDR1 is SEHNR and CDR2 FQNEAQ (reference sequence). This CDR3 comprises 16 residues. CDR3 DNA: TGTGCCAGCAGTTTATCCCAGGGTGGGGTGAACACTGAAGCTTTCTTT. Amino acid sequence: CASSLSQGGVNTEAFF.

In regard to this clonotype: Since the CDR3 does not end with the conserved phenylalanine or tryptophan, this likely comes from a read error. The DNA is omitted, as the CDR3 cannot be located on it reliably, and the CDR3 follows TCRdb's listing. The chain carries TRBV15 and TRBJ2-7; the table's TRBD1 call for D was not verified on the DNA. The CDR3 numbers 11 amino acids, ends counted. Germline values: CDR1 LNHNV, CDR2 YYDKDF (reference sequence). The CDR3 sequence is CATSTSISPGQ.

The chain recombines TRBV15 with TRBJ2-6; 7 bases agree with TRBD1. The CDR3 covers 19 residues. V was pared by 1 base and J by 0 bases, with 9 bases of the junction left unmatched. Germline assignment: CDR1 LNHNV and CDR2 YYDKDF (reference sequence). CDR3 region: CATSRAGPGGSSGANVLTF. CDR3 bases: TGTGCCACCAGCAGAGCGGGCCCAGGGGGATCCTCTGGGGCCAACGTCCTGACTTTC.